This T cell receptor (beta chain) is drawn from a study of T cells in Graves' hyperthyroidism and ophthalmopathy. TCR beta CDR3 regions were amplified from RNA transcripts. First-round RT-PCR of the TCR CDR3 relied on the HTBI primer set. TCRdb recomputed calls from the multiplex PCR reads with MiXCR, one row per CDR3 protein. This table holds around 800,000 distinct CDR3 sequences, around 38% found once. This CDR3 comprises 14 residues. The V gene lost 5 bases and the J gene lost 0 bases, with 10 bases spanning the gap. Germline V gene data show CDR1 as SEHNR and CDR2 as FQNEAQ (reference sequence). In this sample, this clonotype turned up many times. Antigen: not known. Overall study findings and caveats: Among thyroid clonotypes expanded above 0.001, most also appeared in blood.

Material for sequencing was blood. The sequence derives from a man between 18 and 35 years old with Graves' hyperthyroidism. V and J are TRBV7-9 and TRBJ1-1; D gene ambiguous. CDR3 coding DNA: TGTGCCAGCAGCAACAGCAGCCTGAACACTGAAGCTTTCTTT. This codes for CASSNSSLNTEAFF.